The 11 T cell receptor beta chains below were found in one sample sequenced in a study of Graves' ophthalmopathy and Graves' hyperthyroidism. Transcripts of RNA were the source for amplifying TCR beta CDR3 regions. RT-PCR was first run with HTBI primers, then multiplex PCR in a second round. MiXCR, run by TCRdb on the multiplex PCR reads, gives a single entry per CDR3 protein. This table has over a million distinct CDR3 sequences, 35% to 40% appearing once. The specimen sequenced was peripheral blood or thyroid tissue (not recorded which). The receptors originated from an adult man with Graves' hyperthyroidism.

Concerning this clonotype: One base away lies a much larger clone, so this may be a sequencing read error. The gene calls are TRBV9 and TRBJ1-1, with D perhaps TRBD1 (6 bases). This CDR3 comprises 15 residues. Germline CDR1 SGDLS, CDR2 YYNGEE. Trimming took 4 bases from V and 6 from J, leaving 19 bases between them. The CDR3 nucleotides read TGTGCCAGCAGCCGTCTGGATTTGGGGGCCGCTGAAGCTTTCTTT. Its protein is CASSRLDLGAAEAFF.

V usage is TRBV10-3 and J usage is TRBJ2-2; no definite D call. V was clipped by 5 bases and J by 2 bases, with 3 bases between them. Per the germline V gene, CDR1 is ENHRY and CDR2 is SYGVKD. This CDR3 contains 12 residues. The DNA of the CDR3 is TGTGCCATCAGTTTCAACACCGGGGAGCTGTTTTTT. Its protein is CAISFNTGELFF.

This clonotype was picked up a small number of times. The chain has TRBV10-3 and TRBJ2-5; TRBD1 is a possible D gene (6 bases). In germline, CDR1 is ENHRY, CDR2 SYGVKD. V lost 6 bases and J lost 5, with 10 bases in between. CDR3 size: 12 residues. CDR3 sequence reads: CAIRDSRETQYF. In DNA form, the CDR3 reads TGTGCCATCAGGGACAGCAGGGAGACCCAGTACTTC.

In this sample, this clonotype turned up once. This chain links TRBV20-1 with TRBJ2-7; D is perhaps TRBD1 (5 bases). V gave up 3 bases and J gave up 6 bases, with 12 bases separating them. The germline V gene encodes CDR1 DFQATT and CDR2 SNEGSKA (reference sequence). The CDR3 totals 12 residues. CDR3 nucleotides: TGCAGTGCTAGTAAGGGGATCGGCGAGCAGTACTTC. Amino acid sequence: CSASKGIGEQYF.

This clonotype has at least ten counts. The V and J genes are TRBV20-1 and TRBJ1-1; no definite D call. The CDR3 has 11 amino acids. The germline V gene encodes CDR1 DFQATT and CDR2 SNEGSKA (reference sequence). V lost 6 bases and J lost 2, with 7 bases in between. CDR3 sequence (DNA): TGCAGTGCCGAAGAAAACACTGAAGCTTTCTTT. Encoded protein: CSAEENTEAFF.

This clonotype was counted a single time. The V and J genes are TRBV15 and TRBJ2-7; D not certain. Germline CDR1 and CDR2: LNHNV and YYDKDF (reference sequence). The CDR3 length is 14 residues. The V and J ends lost 0 bases and 3 bases respectively, with 9 bases between them. The CDR3 reads CATSREVLNYEQYF. For the CDR3, the DNA is TGTGCCACCAGCAGAGAGGTACTCAACTACGAGCAGTACTTC.

This clonotype was recorded at least ten times. This sequence joins TRBV7-9 and TRBJ2-5, with a possible D match to TRBD1 (5 bases). The CDR3 covers 20 residues. Germline assignment: CDR1 SEHNR and CDR2 FQNEAQ (reference sequence). Trimming stripped 0 bases from V and 0 bases from J, with 23 bases between. DNA for the CDR3: TGTGCCAGCAGCTTAGCGGAAGGGGCCGAGTCCGTTTTGTACCAAGAGACCCAGTACTTC. Encoded protein: CASSLAEGAESVLYQETQYF.

The rearrangement joins TRBV10-3 to TRBJ2-7; no definite D call. Trimming left V 4 bases short and J 0 bases short, with 7 bases between. The CDR3 runs to 13 residues. In germline, CDR1 is ENHRY, CDR2 SYGVKD. CDR3 sequence (DNA): TGTGCCATCAGTGCCGGACCCTCCTACGAGCAGTACTTC. It codes for CAISAGPSYEQYF.

This clonotype has ten or more counts. This sequence joins TRBV7-2 and TRBJ2-7; D might be TRBD2 (6 bases). Trimming removed 5 bases at V and 1 base at J, with 9 bases between. Germline CDR1 SGHTA, CDR2 FQGNSA. The CDR3 runs to 13 residues. CDR3: CASSRDWSYEQYF. CDR3 DNA: TGTGCCAGCAGCCGGGACTGGTCCTACGAGCAGTACTTC.

This clonotype has a count of ten or more. V is TRBV11-2 and J is TRBJ1-4; D is unclear. Germline CDR1 and CDR2: SGHAT and FQNNGV. The CDR3 consists of 14 residues. Between the trimmed V and J ends, which lost 4 bases and 6 bases, there was a span of 12 bases. CDR3 region: CASSSPGVYEKLFF. In DNA form, the CDR3 reads TGTGCCAGCAGCTCACCCGGGGTGTATGAAAAACTGTTTTTT.

This clonotype turned up a few times. The chain joins TRBV20-1 to TRBJ1-1; TRBD1 matches 7 bases. The germline V gene has CDR1 DFQATT and CDR2 SNEGSKA (reference sequence). The CDR3 is 13 amino acids. V lost 6 bases, J lost 3 bases, and 7 bases stayed unmatched. The CDR3 reads CSARFDRDTEAFF. Here the CDR3 DNA reads TGCAGTGCCAGATTTGACAGGGACACTGAAGCTTTCTTT.